This T cell receptor beta chain was sequenced in a study of beta chain features in type 1 diabetes. The wider study: No age, gender or cell yield differences were seen between patients and healthy donors.

Of the isolated RNA, all was reverse transcribed, and so the sequenced material was expressed TCRB transcripts. Some clones are missing from TCRdb's copy, which holds only in-frame ones; the method was immunoSEQ multiplex PCR. The table shows about 660,000 clones, with 11% to 15% occurring only once. Notes on this clone: Its target is not known.

Broader study findings: Compared to healthy donors, patients appeared to have naive, central memory and Treg TCRB repertoires that were more alike. Cells with high TCR expression could be over-represented by cDNA sequencing. Unsettled here was the matter of whether HLA type influences TCRB rearrangement. All four CD4+ subsets of Type 1 diabetes patients contained TCRB CDR3s that were moderately but significantly shorter.

V lost 4 bases and J 4 bases, leaving 12 bases between the germline ends. Per germline, CDR1 GTSNPN and CDR2 SVGIG (reference sequence). The CDR3 loop spans 13 amino acids. The source of this sequence is a young man with type 1 diabetes. The chain joins TRBV30 to TRBJ2-3, with D tentatively TRBD1 (6 bases). The specimen was naive CD4+ T cells from blood. The CDR3 reads CAWMTKGADTQYF. In nucleotides, the CDR3 is TGTGCCTGGATGACTAAGGGGGCAGATACGCAGTATTTT.